This T cell receptor beta chain is drawn from a study of blood T cell repertoires in COVID-19. Study information: The United States, Italy and Spain supplied acute and convalescent COVID-19 samples.

In the original processing: How many nucleated cells were present was estimated from reference gene primer amplification. Assay: immunoSEQ multiplex PCR; the TCRdb copy retains only in-frame clones and omits some. V and J calls and clone size follow that table, whereas D and trimming were derived from the DNA. The table has 350,000 or so clones, approximately 89% seen once. The CDR3 is 13 residues long. Germline-derived CDR1 and CDR2 are SEHNR and FQNEAQ (reference sequence). V dropped 3 bases and J dropped 4 bases, with 9 bases sitting between them. The rearrangement joins TRBV7-9 to TRBJ1-1, with D uncertain. The sequenced sample consisted of peripheral blood. The receptor was isolated from a woman in her twenties or thirties with COVID-19, enrolled during active disease. The CDR3 nucleotides are TGTGCCAGCAGCTTCACTATTGGCACTGAAGCTTTCTTT. This codes for CASSFTIGTEAFF. The full variable domain, completed using reference TRBV7-9 and TRBJ1-1, is DTGVSQNPRHKITKRGQNVTFRCDPISEHNRLYWYRQTLGQGPEFLTYFQNEAQLEKSRLLSDRFSAERPKGSFSTLEIQRTEQGDSAMYLCASSFTIGTEAFFGQGTRLTVV.